This TCR beta chain was captured in a study of type 1 regulatory T cells. In the study overall: An in vitro protocol generated T-allo10, a Tr1-enriched, alloantigen-specific CD4 T cell product. Broader study findings: Tr1 cells had a more restricted TCR repertoire than non-Tr1 cells.

This clonotype was counted only a few times. What it binds is unknown. V was shortened by 6 bases and J by 8 bases, with 17 bases between the two germline ends. Looked up from germline, CDR1 is SGHVS and CDR2 is FQNEAQ. This CDR3 spans 14 amino acids. Each CDR3 protein gets one entry after TCRdb re-called the reads with MiXCR. The data contain just under 65,000 distinct CDR3 sequences, roughly 50% of them singletons. The sequence derives from a human donor in good health. Sample: cultured non-Tr1 T cells, either the whole culture or a sorted T cell fraction (not recorded which). The chain couples TRBV7-8 to TRBJ1-5; possible D gene TRBD1, 5 bases. The CDR3 reads CASRGLGSMEPQHF. In nucleotides, the CDR3 is TGTGCCAGCAGGGGACTTGGGTCGATGGAGCCCCAGCATTTT.